These 18 T cell receptor beta chains share one sample of origin, sequenced in a study of cytomegalovirus exposure and HLA in healthy donors. Primers: 60 Vbeta forward and 13 Jbeta reverse. Clones were sequenced by immunoSEQ multiplex PCR, and TCRdb holds only the in-frame ones, with some missing. The repertoire holds around 100,000 clones, about 70% seen once, with roughly 2.6% in the top ten. Sequencing was carried out using PBMCs. These receptors were obtained from a man over 45 in good health and CMV-seropositive.

The chain is built from TRBV29-1 and TRBJ2-5, with TRBD2 matching over 8 bases. J gave up 0 bases and V 4 bases, and 1 base lay outside the gene matches. CDR1 SQVTM and CDR2 ANQGSEA come from the germline V gene. The CDR3 length is 13 residues. The CDR3 coding sequence is TGCAGCGTTGGACTAGCGAACCAAGAGACCCAGTACTTC. It is translated as CSVGLANQETQYF.

This chain joins TRBV7-2 and TRBJ1-1; D is uncertain. The CDR3 runs 14 residues. Trimming left V 2 bases short and J 1 base short, with 8 bases between. CDR1 SGHTA and CDR2 FQGNSA come from the germline V gene. This CDR3 is CASSLSVTNTEAFF. The DNA for the CDR3 is TGTGCCAGCAGCTTATCAGTCACGAACACTGAAGCTTTCTTT.

The V and J genes are TRBV2 and TRBJ2-4, with D tentatively TRBD2 (6 bases). Trimming left V 1 base short and J 9 bases short, with 10 bases between. Germline CDR1 reads SNHLY; CDR2 reads FYNNEI. The CDR3 loop spans 13 amino acids. CDR3 amino acids: CASSEDGGGIQYF. The CDR3 region has the DNA TGTGCCAGCAGTGAAGATGGGGGAGGCATTCAGTACTTC.

A single count supports this clone. This chain connects TRBV12-5 to TRBJ1-1, with no clear D. Germline loops: CDR1 LGHNT, CDR2 FRNRAP. The V and J ends lost 1 base and 6 bases respectively, with 9 bases between them. This CDR3 region has 13 residues. The CDR3 bases are TGTGCTAGTGGTTTGGAGGCCGGGTCTGAAGCTTTCTTT. Amino acids: CASGLEAGSEAFF.

The genes are TRBV4-1 and TRBJ2-3; D uncertain. The CDR3 runs 15 residues. Germline assignment: CDR1 MGHRA and CDR2 YSYEKL. Trimming took off 0 bases at V and 2 bases at J, with 9 bases between the two ends. CDR3 sequence: CASSQEWATTDTQYF. The CDR3 bases are TGCGCCAGCAGCCAAGAGTGGGCTACCACAGATACGCAGTATTTT.

CDR3 protein: CASSQDLAPTLSYNEQFF. For the CDR3, the DNA is TGTGCCAGCAGCCAAGATCTTGCCCCTACCCTCTCCTACAATGAGCAGTTCTTC. The chain links TRBV4-2 to TRBJ2-1; D is unresolved. The V end was cut by 0 bases, the J end by 0 bases, with 15 bases between. The length of the CDR3 is 18 residues. Germline V lookup: CDR1 LGHNA, CDR2 YNFKEQ.

The rearrangement joins TRBV28 to TRBJ2-5; D is uncertain. The CDR3 is 13 amino acids. The germline CDR1 and CDR2 sequences are MDHEN and SYDVKM. The V and J ends lost 6 bases and 4 bases respectively, with 12 bases between them. The DNA for the CDR3 is TGTGCCAGCAGGACTCCGGTAGGAGAGACCCAGTACTTC. Protein sequence: CASRTPVGETQYF. Filled out from reference TRBV28 and TRBJ2-5, the complete variable domain reads DVKVTQSSRYLVKRTGEKVFLECVQDMDHENMFWYRQDPGLGLRLIYFSYDVKMKEKGDIPEGYSVSREKKERFSLILESASTNQTSMYLCASRTPVGETQYFGPGTRLLVL.

This chain uses TRBV5-1 with TRBJ2-7, with 7 bases matching TRBD2. Germline V gene lookup returns CDR1 SGHRS and CDR2 YFSETQ. The CDR3 sequence is 14 residues long. With V trimmed by 5 bases and J by 0 bases, 5 bases remained unmatched. This CDR3 reads CASSASGASYEQYF. CDR3 DNA: TGCGCCAGCAGTGCAAGCGGGGCCTCCTACGAGCAGTACTTC.

The chain couples TRBV6-6 to TRBJ2-6; no definite D call. Trimming pared 7 bases from V and 0 bases from J, leaving 10 bases between. The germline V gene encodes CDR1 MNHNY and CDR2 SVGAGI (reference sequence). The CDR3 extends over 15 amino acids. The DNA for the CDR3 is TGTGCCAGCACCGGGTCCGACTCTGGGGCCAACGTCCTGACTTTC. This translates into CASTGSDSGANVLTF.

The V call is TRBV28, the J call TRBJ2-1; a weak D match, TRBD2 (5 bases). Between the trimmed V and J ends, which lost 11 bases and 0 bases, there was a span of 17 bases. Germline loops: CDR1 MDHEN, CDR2 SYDVKM. This CDR3 comprises 15 residues. CDR3 bases: TGTGCCTCCTGGGGTAGCGTGAGCTCCTACAATGAGCAGTTCTTC. Translation: CASWGSVSSYNEQFF.

The chain carries TRBV7-2 and TRBJ2-5; TRBD2 agrees at 7 bases. In germline, CDR1 is SGHTA, CDR2 FQGNSA. V shed 2 bases and J 5 bases; nucleotides not matched to a gene: 2. CDR3 length: 13 amino acids. CDR3 DNA sequence: TGTGCCAGCAGCTTACCTAGCGGCGAGACCCAGTACTTC. This translates into CASSLPSGETQYF.

V is TRBV30 and J is TRBJ1-5, with TRBD1 matching over 10 bases. Germline CDR1 reads GTSNPN; CDR2 reads SVGIG (reference sequence). V trimming: 4 bases; J trimming: 6 bases; junction bases outside the gene matches: 9. This CDR3 has 15 residues. As DNA, the CDR3 is TGTGCCTGGACTTTAGCGGGACAGGGGACTCAGCCCCAGCATTTT. Its translation is CAWTLAGQGTQPQHF. Looking up the rest from reference TRBV30 and TRBJ1-5 gives the full variable domain: SQTIHQWPATLVQPVGSPLSLECTVEGTSNPNLYWYRQAAGRGLQLLFYSVGIGQISSEVPQNLSASRPQDRQFILSSKKLLLSDSGFYLCAWTLAGQGTQPQHFGDGTRLSIL.

The V and J genes are TRBV29-1 and TRBJ1-2, with TRBD1 matching 7 bases. The CDR3 length is 14 residues. The V gene end was trimmed by 7 bases and the J gene end by 8 bases; junction bases not matched to a gene: 16. Germline-derived CDR1 and CDR2 are SQVTM and ANQGSEA. The CDR3 DNA follows: TGCAGCGCCGACCTGCCCACAGGGGTGAACGGCTACACCTTC. This encodes CSADLPTGVNGYTF.

The CDR3 loop reads CASSPGLTDTQYF. For the CDR3, the DNA is TGTGCCAGCAGCCCAGGACTGACAGATACGCAGTATTTT. The J gene is TRBJ2-3, the V gene TRBV9; tentatively, D is TRBD2 (5 bases). The ends were cut back, 4 bases at V and 3 bases at J, with 9 bases in the middle. Per germline, CDR1 SGDLS and CDR2 YYNGEE. The CDR3 has 13 amino acids. Full variable domain (rest looked up from reference TRBV9 and TRBJ2-3): DSGVTQTPKHLITATGQRVTLRCSPRSGDLSVYWYQQSLDQGLQFLIQYYNGEERAKGNILERFSAQQFPDLHSELNLSSLELGDSALYFCASSPGLTDTQYFGPGTRLTVL.

This chain links TRBV11-2 with TRBJ2-1; D unclear. CDR1 SGHAT and CDR2 FQNNGV come from the germline V gene. This CDR3 contains 14 residues. V lost 4 bases and J lost 1, with 8 bases in between. As DNA, the CDR3 is TGTGCCAGCAGCTCGGTGTGGTCCTACAATGAGCAGTTCTTC. The encoded protein is CASSSVWSYNEQFF.

CDR3 in amino acids: CASSDSRNYGYTF. The CDR3 DNA reads as TGTGCCAGCAGCGACTCCCGAAACTATGGCTACACCTTC. The rearrangement joins TRBV6-5 to TRBJ1-2, with D unclear. The V and J ends lost 6 bases and 2 bases respectively, with 10 bases between them. In germline, CDR1 is MNHEY, CDR2 SVGAGI. This CDR3 spans 13 amino acids.

The chain uses TRBV12-5 and TRBJ2-2; 8 bases map to TRBD1. The V gene end was trimmed by 3 bases and the J gene end by 3 bases; junction bases not matched to a gene: 9. The CDR3 sequence is 17 residues long. Germline values: CDR1 LGHNT, CDR2 FRNRAP. CDR3 amino acids: CASGFWAGGVYTGELFF. CDR3 sequence (DNA): TGTGCTAGTGGTTTTTGGGCAGGGGGCGTCTACACCGGGGAGCTGTTTTTT.

V is TRBV18 and J is TRBJ2-7; D is possibly TRBD1 (5 bases). The CDR3 is made up of 12 amino acids. Trimming removed 3 bases at V and 5 bases at J, with 8 bases between. Germline CDR1 reads KGHSH; CDR2 reads LQKENI. The CDR3 DNA is TGTGCCAGCTCACCGGGGCGGAACGAGCAGTACTTC. The encoded protein is CASSPGRNEQYF. Variable domain in full (rest from reference TRBV18 and TRBJ2-7): NAGVMQNPRHLVRRRGQEARLRCSPMKGHSHVYWYRQLPEEGLKFMVYLQKENIIDESGMPKERFSAEFPKEGPSILRIQQVVRGDSAAYFCASSPGRNEQYFGPGTRLTVT.